The 28 T cell receptor beta chains in this list originate from one sample, sequenced in a study of immune characterization of retroperitoneal liposarcoma. TCRdb analysed the PCR reads with MiXCR anew, one entry per CDR3 protein. This sample has 4,000 to 4,500 distinct CDR3 sequences, with 30% to 35% found just once. The sequencing input was blood. The receptor source for this set is a female donor with retroperitoneal liposarcoma.

The CDR3 is CASSYKVPGQGNTGELFF. CDR3 nucleotide sequence: TGTGCCAGCAGTTACAAAGTACCGGGACAGGGGAACACCGGGGAGCTGTTTTTT. The chain carries TRBV6-5 and TRBJ2-2; TRBD1 aligns across 9 bases. The germline V gene has CDR1 MNHEY and CDR2 SVGAGI. The trim removed 2 bases at V and 1 base at J, leaving 8 bases unmatched. There are 18 residues in the CDR3.

This clonotype qualifies as medium-sized. The V gene is TRBV27, the J gene TRBJ2-1, with D hard to call. This CDR3 is 16 amino acids long. Germline-derived CDR1 and CDR2 are MNHEY and SMNVEV (reference sequence). V dropped 3 bases and J dropped 3 bases, with 15 bases sitting between them. The CDR3 here is CASSFSWRRNYNEQFF. CDR3 DNA: TGTGCCAGCAGTTTTTCGTGGAGACGAAACTACAATGAGCAGTTCTTC.

This chain connects TRBV7-6 to TRBJ2-1; D is uncertain. The better agreement between TRBJ2-7 and the DNA end casts doubt on the J call. Germline lookup yields CDR1 SGHVS and CDR2 FNYEAQ. This CDR3 contains 14 residues. CDR3 DNA: TGTGCCAGCAGCTTCGGATTTCCCGCCTACGAGCAGTACTTC. Encoded protein: CASSFGFPAYEQYF.

This sequence joins TRBV6-1 and TRBJ1-5; D is undetermined. This CDR3 contains 16 residues. Deletions cut 0 bases from V and 0 bases from J, with 9 bases between. Germline CDR1 and CDR2: MNHNS and SASEGT. The CDR3 protein is CASSEASPLSNQPQHF. The CDR3 DNA is TGTGCCAGCAGTGAAGCTTCTCCCCTTAGCAATCAGCCCCAGCATTTT.

This chain uses TRBV6-6 with TRBJ2-1; 10 nucleotides match TRBD2. The ends lost 6 bases at V and 0 bases at J; junction bases unmatched: 5. The CDR3 totals 16 residues. Germline assignment: CDR1 MNHNY and CDR2 SVGAGI (reference sequence). This chain's CDR3 is CASSDPSGSSYNEQFF. DNA for the CDR3: TGTGCCAGCAGCGATCCTAGCGGGAGCTCCTACAATGAGCAGTTCTTC.

The chain uses TRBV11-3 and TRBJ2-1, with 13 positions matching TRBD2. Germline V lookup: CDR1 SGHNT, CDR2 YENEEA. The V gene end was trimmed by 6 bases and the J gene end by 0 bases; junction bases not matched to a gene: 2. The CDR3 extends over 16 amino acids. The CDR3 is CASSRTSGGSYNEQFF. DNA for the CDR3: TGTGCCAGCAGTCGGACTAGCGGGGGCTCCTACAATGAGCAGTTCTTC.

V and J are TRBV10-2 and TRBJ2-3, with 7 bases that match TRBD2. Trimming at V came to 6 bases and at J to 3 bases, leaving 6 bases not matched to a gene. Germline lookup yields CDR1 WSHSY and CDR2 SAAADI. This CDR3 spans 14 amino acids. This chain's CDR3 is CASRTGGGTDTQYF. For the CDR3, the DNA is TGCGCCAGCAGAACGGGGGGAGGTACAGATACGCAGTATTTT.

By frequency in the sample, this clonotype is medium-sized. This chain uses TRBV12-5 with TRBJ2-2; 8 nucleotides match TRBD1. CDR3 size: 17 residues. The V and J ends lost 2 bases and 7 bases, in that order; junction bases with no gene match: 12. CDR1 is LGHNT and CDR2 is FRNRAP in the germline V gene. CDR3 DNA: TGTGCTAGTGGTTTGTCCCTGGGACAGGCCCGGGGCGGGGAGCTGTTTTTT. It yields the protein CASGLSLGQARGGELFF.

By sample share, this clonotype is medium-sized. This chain connects TRBV7-2 to TRBJ2-1; 9 nucleotides align to TRBD2. The germline V gene encodes CDR1 SGHTA and CDR2 FQGNSA. Trimming at V came to 7 bases and at J to 6 bases, leaving 4 bases not matched to a gene. CDR3 length: 13 amino acids. The CDR3 sequence is CASTPGLANEQFF. The CDR3 DNA sequence: TGTGCCAGCACACCGGGACTAGCCAATGAGCAGTTCTTC.

This clonotype is a singleton in its sample. The chain recombines TRBV12-3 or TRBV12-4 with TRBJ2-2; 7 nucleotides line up with TRBD1. This CDR3 has 16 residues. V shed 5 bases, J shed 5 bases, and the junction held 11 bases outside the gene matches. The CDR3 DNA reads as TGTGCCAGCAGTACGAGCGACAGGGCGCGGACCGGGGAGCTGTTTTTT. The encoded protein is CASSTSDRARTGELFF.

This clonotype appeared a few times. The V call is TRBV27, the J call TRBJ2-7, with 8 bases lining up with TRBD2. Germline V lookup: CDR1 MNHEY, CDR2 SMNVEV (reference sequence). This CDR3 spans 18 amino acids. V shed 3 bases and J 2 bases; nucleotides not matched to a gene: 15. CDR3 protein: CASSFGGVGREAPYEQYF. The CDR3 region has the DNA TGTGCCAGCAGTTTCGGTGGGGTAGGGCGGGAGGCCCCCTACGAGCAGTACTTC.

This clonotype was counted between two and nine times. V and J are TRBV27 and TRBJ2-5; 10 nucleotides line up with TRBD1. The end of the DNA fits TRBJ2-7 better, so the J call may be wrong. The germline V gene encodes CDR1 MNHEY and CDR2 SMNVEV (reference sequence). The CDR3 length is 14 residues. CDR3 in DNA: TGTGCCAGCAGTAACCGGGACAGGGGCTACGAGCAGTACTTC. As protein: CASSNRDRGYEQYF.

The V gene is TRBV6-1, the J gene TRBJ1-4, with 7 nucleotides matching TRBD1. The length of the CDR3 is 16 residues. CDR1 is MNHNS and CDR2 is SASEGT in the germline V gene. J gave up 1 base and V 4 bases, and 6 bases lay outside the gene matches. The CDR3 spells CASSGPRGLTNEKLFF. The CDR3 nucleotides read TGTGCCAGCAGTGGACCCAGGGGGTTAACTAATGAAAAACTGTTTTTT.

This clonotype is labeled as medium-sized. The CDR3 here is CASSYLVSLTGGNEQFF. Here the CDR3 DNA reads TGTGCCAGCAGTTATTTAGTGTCTCTCACCGGGGGTAATGAGCAGTTCTTC. J is TRBJ2-1 and V is TRBV6-1, with D possibly matching TRBD2 (6 bases). V lost 5 bases to trimming and J lost 7 bases, with 24 bases between them. Germline assignment: CDR1 MNHNS and CDR2 SASEGT. The CDR3 loop spans 17 amino acids.

In its sample, this clonotype was seen a few times. CDR3 amino acids: CASSLGTVYNEQYF. The CDR3 DNA follows: TGTGCCAGCAGTTTAGGGACAGTCTACAATGAGCAGTACTTC. This chain uses TRBV6-5 with TRBJ2-1, with TRBD1 matching 7 bases. TRBJ2-7 explains the end of the DNA better; the J call may be wrong. Germline V CDR1 and CDR2: MNHEY, SVGAGI. The CDR3 contains 14 residues.

This clonotype is medium-sized (0.01 to 0.1%). The rearrangement links TRBV10-1 to TRBJ2-2; possible D gene TRBD1, 5 bases. CDR1 and CDR2 from the germline V gene are WNHNN and SYGVQD (reference sequence). Trimming cost V 1 base and J 5 bases, with 5 bases left between them. The CDR3 length is 13 residues. The CDR3 sequence: CASSEYRTGELFF. CDR3 DNA: TGCGCCAGCAGTGAGTACAGGACCGGGGAGCTGTTTTTT.

This clonotype is medium-sized within its sample. V and J are TRBV6-2 or TRBV6-3 and TRBJ2-3; 8 nucleotides agree with TRBD2. Germline lookup yields CDR1 MNHEY and CDR2 SVGEGT. The ends lost 8 bases at V and 3 bases at J; junction bases unmatched: 10. CDR3 length: 15 amino acids. The chain's CDR3 is CASFTQRGKTDTQYF. In DNA, the CDR3 is TGTGCCAGCTTCACACAGCGGGGGAAGACAGATACGCAGTATTTT.

This chain joins TRBV4-3 and TRBJ2-1; 13 nucleotides line up with TRBD2. Per germline, CDR1 LGHNA and CDR2 YSLEER. Losses at the gene ends were 0 bases for V and 6 bases for J; bases not matched to a gene: 2. CDR3 length: 16 amino acids. The CDR3 DNA is TGCGCCAGCAGCCAAGAAACTAGCGGGGGGGCCAATGAGCAGTTCTTC. Translating gives CASSQETSGGANEQFF.

This clonotype is medium-sized. This rearrangement joins TRBV6-1 to TRBJ2-5, with a weak D call TRBD1 (5 bases). V was clipped by 3 bases and J by 0 bases, with 8 bases between them. The germline V gene has CDR1 MNHNS and CDR2 SASEGT. This CDR3 has 14 residues. The CDR3 nucleotides are TGTGCCAGCAGTGAGGGCAGGGACCAAGAGACCCAGTACTTC. Translation gives CASSEGRDQETQYF.

Relative to its sample, this clonotype is medium-sized. This rearrangement joins TRBV10-3 to TRBJ2-1, with 8 bases that match TRBD2. The V and J ends lost 6 bases and 8 bases, in that order; junction bases with no gene match: 12. Germline V CDR1 and CDR2: ENHRY, SYGVKD. The CDR3 sequence is 15 residues long. DNA of the CDR3: TGTGCCATCAGGGGGGGTAAGCGGGGGTTGGATGAGCAGTTCTTC. Its protein product is CAIRGGKRGLDEQFF.

In the case of this clonotype: The junction differs from germline at one of its ends, possibly a read error. The rearrangement links TRBV7-2 to TRBJ2-5, with 7 positions matching TRBD2. The CDR3 length is 16 residues. Germline V CDR1 and CDR2: SGHTA, FQGNSA. The CDR3, as DNA: TGTGCCAGCAGCTTAGGTGGTAGCGGGTCTCAAGATACCCAGTACTTC. Protein: CASSLGGSGSQDTQYF.

The table lists this clonotype with a few counts. The chain combines TRBV27 with TRBJ2-5; 7 bases agree with TRBD2. The V and J ends lost 5 bases and 2 bases, in that order; junction bases with no gene match: 11. The CDR3 totals 16 residues. Germline CDR1 MNHEY, CDR2 SMNVEV (reference sequence). The CDR3 sequence is CASSLGYREAQETQYF. Here the CDR3 DNA reads TGTGCCAGCAGTCTCGGATATCGGGAGGCTCAAGAGACCCAGTACTTC.

Concerning this clonotype: This could be a read error, since a much larger clone is one nucleotide away. Given the absence of the conserved phenylalanine or tryptophan at the CDR3 end, a read error is likely. This sequence joins TRBV6-1 and TRBJ2-1, with a tentative D call TRBD1 (5 bases). This CDR3 region has 13 residues. Germline assignment: CDR1 MNHNS and CDR2 SASEGT. Trimming took 8 bases from V and 5 from J, leaving 13 bases between them. Here the CDR3 DNA reads TGTGCCAGCGGATCAGGGCCACACAATGAGCAGTTCATC. Protein: CASGSGPHNEQFI.

The chain employs TRBV12-3 or TRBV12-4 and TRBJ2-3, with D possibly called TRBD1 or TRBD2 (5 bases each). The CDR3 contains 14 residues. V lost 6 bases and J 0 bases, leaving 10 bases between the germline ends. The CDR3 bases are TGTGCCAGCAGAAAGAGGGGAAGCACAGATACGCAGTATTTT. This encodes CASRKRGSTDTQYF.

The chain joins TRBV6-6 to TRBJ2-3; D remains unclear. Trimming left V 6 bases short and J 4 bases short, with 14 bases between. The CDR3 is made up of 14 amino acids. CDR1 and CDR2 (germline): MNHNY, SVGAGI (reference sequence). The CDR3 reads CASSVGPRADTQYF. CDR3 nucleotides: TGTGCCAGCAGCGTAGGACCACGCGCAGATACGCAGTATTTT.

The V gene is TRBV3-1, the J gene TRBJ2-2; 7 bases agree with TRBD2. V shed 7 bases and J 4 bases; nucleotides not matched to a gene: 6. The germline V gene encodes CDR1 LGHDT and CDR2 YNNKEL (reference sequence). There are 14 residues in the CDR3. CDR3: CASTGDYLTGELFF. Written as DNA, the CDR3 is TGTGCCAGCACCGGGGACTATCTCACCGGGGAGCTGTTTTTT.

This clonotype was recorded only once. The CDR3: CAWSETGAETDTQYF. The CDR3, as DNA: TGTGCCTGGAGTGAGACGGGAGCTGAAACAGATACGCAGTATTTT. V is TRBV30 and J is TRBJ2-3; maybe TRBD2 (6 bases). CDR3 length: 15 amino acids. Germline-derived CDR1 and CDR2 are GTSNPN and SVGIG (reference sequence). Trimming removed 1 base at V and 3 bases at J, with 14 bases between.

A few counts support this clonotype. V gene TRBV10-3 combines with J gene TRBJ2-1, with 7 bases that match TRBD1. The J call could be wrong; TRBJ2-7 is a better fit for the DNA end. The CDR3 is 14 amino acids. The V gene's germline CDR1 is ENHRY and CDR2 SYGVKD. In DNA form, the CDR3 reads TGTGCCATCAGGGAGAGGGACAGTTTCTACGAGCAGTACTTC. It encodes CAIRERDSFYEQYF.